These 4 T cell receptor beta chains originate from one sample sequenced in a study of cytomegalovirus exposure and HLA in healthy donors (dated by TCRdb to the late 2010s). Libraries were made using the immunoSEQ multiplex PCR assay. A mixture of 60 forward primers for TCR Vbeta segments and 13 reverse primers for TCR Jbeta segments was used in the multiplex PCR. This immuneACCESS table, as held by TCRdb, lists in-frame sequences with V and J called but not all clones. Of the missing ones, under half trace to an unresolved V gene in checked studies; the others have no known cause. This sample has under 200,000 clones in its table, and approximately 80% of those were observed once. 12% to 15% of the sample belongs to the ten largest clones. The sample taken for sequencing was PBMCs. All receptors come from a woman aged 25 to 39 in good health and CMV-seropositive.

This clone turned up a few times. The CDR3 DNA is TGTGCCAGCAGCTCGACAGGGAGAACCGGGGAGCTGTTTTTT. Translating it yields CASSSTGRTGELFF. The rearrangement links TRBV7-9 to TRBJ2-2; 7 nucleotides align to TRBD1. V shed 4 bases, J shed 5 bases, and the junction held 4 bases outside the gene matches. The CDR3 is 14 amino acids. Germline V lookup: CDR1 SEHNR, CDR2 FQNEAQ (reference sequence).

As regards this clone: The same CDR3 is also encoded by other DNA sequences in this sample. V and J are TRBV28 and TRBJ2-7, with D possibly TRBD1 on 5 matching bases. Germline V gene data show CDR1 as MDHEN and CDR2 as SYDVKM. CDR3 length equals 12 residues. V was clipped by 8 bases and J by 2 bases, with 10 bases between them. The CDR3 DNA follows: TGTGCCAGCCGGGCAGGGACCTACGAGCAGTACTTC. Protein product: CASRAGTYEQYF.

The V call is TRBV7-2, the J call TRBJ1-4; D gene ambiguous. Germline V gives CDR1 SGHTA, CDR2 FQGNSA. V was cut by 3 bases and J by 0 bases, with 8 bases left in between. The CDR3 has 15 residues. CDR3 bases: TGTGCCAGCAGCTTGCTCGTAGCAACTAATGAAAAACTGTTTTTT. It translates to CASSLLVATNEKLFF.

This clone was counted between two and nine times. The chain recombines TRBV6-1 with TRBJ2-5; possible D gene TRBD2, 5 bases. CDR3 length: 13 amino acids. CDR1 is MNHNS and CDR2 is SASEGT in the germline V gene. The V gene lost 8 bases and the J gene lost 3 bases, with 13 bases spanning the gap. CDR3 DNA: TGTGCCAGCTCCCCGACGAGGGAAGAGACCCAGTACTTC. Translation gives CASSPTREETQYF.